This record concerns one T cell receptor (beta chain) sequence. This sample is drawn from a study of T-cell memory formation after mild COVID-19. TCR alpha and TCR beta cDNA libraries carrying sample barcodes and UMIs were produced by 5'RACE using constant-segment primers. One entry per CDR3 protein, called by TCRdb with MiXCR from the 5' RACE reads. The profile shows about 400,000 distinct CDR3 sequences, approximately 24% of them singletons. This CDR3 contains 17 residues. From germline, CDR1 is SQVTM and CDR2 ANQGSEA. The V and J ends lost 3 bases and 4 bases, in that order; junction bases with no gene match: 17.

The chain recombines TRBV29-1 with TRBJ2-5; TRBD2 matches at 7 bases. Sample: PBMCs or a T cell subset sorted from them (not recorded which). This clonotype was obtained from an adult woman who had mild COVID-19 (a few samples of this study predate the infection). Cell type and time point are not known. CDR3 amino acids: CSVDTEGAGRSGETQYF. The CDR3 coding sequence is TGCAGCGTTGACACCGAGGGAGCGGGGCGGAGTGGAGAGACCCAGTACTTC.